This record looks at one T cell receptor (beta chain) sequence and its context. The data were obtained in a study of blood T cell repertoires in COVID-19. Turning to the study itself: Acute-phase and convalescent COVID-19 samples originated in the United States, Italy and Spain. Sources were T cells, B-cell-depleted T cells, or PBMCs; the material itself was cDNA or gDNA.

In the source study's methods: From reference gene primer amplification, estimates of nucleated cell counts were derived. Sequencing used immunoSEQ multiplex PCR; TCRdb keeps in-frame clones, though not all of them. From that table come the V and J calls and clone size; the DNA was used to work out D and trimming. This repertoire shows some 350,000 clones, over 80% found once; its top ten account for around 6%. A Seattle source enrolled patients during active infection and followed them longitudinally. Germline V gives CDR1 SGHAT, CDR2 FQNNGV. This CDR3 has 15 residues. V was clipped by 5 bases and J by 1 base; unmatched bases: 6.

This clonotype was obtained from a woman aged 50 to 60 with COVID-19, enrolled during active disease. The sample consisted of peripheral blood. The chain links TRBV11-2 to TRBJ2-7, with 9 bases fitting TRBD1. CDR3 in DNA: TGTGCCAGCAGCCGCCGGACAGGGGAATCCTACGAGCAGTACTTC. Translated: CASSRRTGESYEQYF.